This T cell receptor (beta chain) was observed in a study of graft-versus-host responses after intestinal transplantation. Study information: Recipients had transplants, and these were multivisceral, liver-intestinal, or isolated intestinal.

Concerning this clone: Its antigen is as yet unknown.

TCRdb's table, derived via immunoSEQ multiplex PCR, lists solely in-frame clones and lacks some. The sample has 88,000 or so clones; around 90% are singletons. Germline-derived CDR1 and CDR2 are MNHNS and SASEGT. Trimming cost V 4 bases and J 4 bases, with 9 bases left between them. This CDR3 has 13 residues. The genes are TRBV6-1 and TRBJ2-3; tentative D call: TRBD1 (6 bases). The specimen comprised unstimulated CD4+ T cells sorted from spleen or lymph node cells, sampled before intestinal transplant. This TCR derives from a human donor who received an intestinal transplant. CDR3 in DNA: TGTGCCAGCAGTGTGGGGGCCCCAGATACGCAGTATTTT. Encoded protein: CASSVGAPDTQYF.